A single sample is the source of the 20 T cell receptor beta chains below, sequenced in a study of CD8 T cells in ankylosing spondylitis. MiXCR, run by TCRdb on the 5' RACE reads, gives a single entry per CDR3 protein. The data hold hundreds of thousands of distinct CDR3 sequences, with 7% to 10% observed a single time. The sample consisted of blood, either unsorted or a sorted T cell fraction (not recorded which). The source of these receptors is a female donor with ankylosing spondylitis or in good health (not recorded which).

There are many counts of this clonotype. The genes are TRBV2 and TRBJ1-4; D is uncertain. The CDR3 runs 14 residues. V dropped 4 bases and J dropped 8 bases, with 14 bases sitting between them. Germline loops: CDR1 SNHLY, CDR2 FYNNEI. CDR3 region: CASSAPRPGEKLFF. CDR3 bases: TGTGCCAGCAGTGCCCCTCGACCTGGGGAAAAACTGTTTTTT. Together with reference TRBV2 and TRBJ1-4, the CDR3 gives the full variable domain: EPEVTQTPSHQVTQMGQEVILRCVPISNHLYFYWYRQILGQKVEFLVSFYNNEISEKSEIFDDQFSVERPDGSNFTLKIRSTKLEDSAMYFCASSAPRPGEKLFFGSGTQLSVL.

This clonotype was detected ten times or more. The chain combines TRBV11-2 with TRBJ2-5; tentatively, D is TRBD2 (6 bases). In germline, CDR1 is SGHAT, CDR2 FQNNGV. The CDR3 runs 15 residues. Trimming took 3 bases from V and 5 from J, leaving 16 bases between them. The CDR3 reads CASSFSGGDRETQYF. The CDR3 DNA is TGTGCCAGCAGCTTTTCCGGCGGGGATAGGGAGACCCAGTACTTC.

This clonotype showed up many times. The genes are TRBV10-3 and TRBJ1-4; 7 bases align to TRBD1. CDR1 and CDR2 (germline): ENHRY, SYGVKD. This CDR3 has 14 amino acids. Trimming at V came to 7 bases and at J to 0 bases, leaving 2 bases not matched to a gene. The CDR3 loop reads CAITTGATNEKLFF. CDR3 DNA: TGTGCCATCACTACAGGGGCAACTAATGAAAAACTGTTTTTT.

This clonotype has ten or more counts. This chain links TRBV5-1 with TRBJ2-1, with 8 bases aligning to TRBD2. This CDR3 contains 14 residues. The trim removed 3 bases at V and 6 bases at J, leaving 5 bases unmatched. Germline V gene lookup returns CDR1 SGHRS and CDR2 YFSETQ. For the CDR3, the DNA is TGCGCCAGCAGCTCGGGGGGGGACGTCAATGAGCAGTTCTTC. Its translation is CASSSGGDVNEQFF. Combining the CDR3 with reference TRBV5-1 and TRBJ2-1 gives the whole variable domain KAGVTQTPRYLIKTRGQQVTLSCSPISGHRSVSWYQQTPGQGLQFLFEYFSETQRNKGNFPGRFSGRQFSNSRSEMNVSTLELGDSALYLCASSSGGDVNEQFFGPGTRLTVL.

This clonotype was counted ten times or more. CDR3 sequence: CATSDLRGFNEQFF. DNA of the CDR3: TGTGCCACCAGTGATCTCCGGGGATTCAATGAGCAGTTCTTC. The chain uses TRBV24-1 and TRBJ2-1; tentative D call: TRBD2 (5 bases). From germline, CDR1 is KGHDR and CDR2 SFDVKD. The CDR3 runs 14 residues. V was trimmed by 3 bases and J by 6 bases, leaving 11 bases between them.

Many counts were recorded for this clonotype. V usage is TRBV12-3 or TRBV12-4 and J usage is TRBJ2-7; D is ambiguous. The CDR3 contains 11 residues. The V end was cut by 2 bases, the J end by 5 bases, with 4 bases between. CDR3 in DNA: TGTGCCAGCAGTTTATCGAACGAGCAGTACTTC. Its translation is CASSLSNEQYF.

This clonotype occurred many times. J is TRBJ1-1 and V is TRBV9; TRBD1 might be the D (6 bases). The V and J ends lost 4 bases and 7 bases respectively, with 17 bases between them. The CDR3 has 14 residues. CDR1 SGDLS and CDR2 YYNGEE come from the germline V gene. The CDR3 nucleotides are TGTGCCAGCAGCCCAACAGGGAGGTTTGATGAAGCTTTCTTT. Translation gives CASSPTGRFDEAFF. Together with reference TRBV9 and TRBJ1-1, the CDR3 gives the full variable domain: DSGVTQTPKHLITATGQRVTLRCSPRSGDLSVYWYQQSLDQGLQFLIQYYNGEERAKGNILERFSAQQFPDLHSELNLSSLELGDSALYFCASSPTGRFDEAFFGQGTRLTVV.

This clonotype was found many times. The chain has TRBV29-1 and TRBJ2-2, with a possible D match to TRBD2 (6 bases). The V end was cut by 6 bases, the J end by 0 bases, with 14 bases between. Germline CDR1 reads SQVTM; CDR2 reads ANQGSEA. CDR3 length: 15 amino acids. Here the CDR3 reads CSVTEGPTNTGELFF. CDR3 nucleotides: TGCAGCGTCACGGAGGGACCTACGAACACCGGGGAGCTGTTTTTT.

This clonotype has ten or more counts. The gene calls are TRBV2 and TRBJ2-3; TRBD1 is a possible D gene (5 bases). There are 16 residues in the CDR3. Trimming removed 5 bases from V and 0 bases from J, with 15 bases in between. The germline CDR1 and CDR2 sequences are SNHLY and FYNNEI. The CDR3 sequence is CASSPTGLDSTDTQYF. Here the CDR3 DNA reads TGTGCCAGCAGTCCCACAGGCTTGGACAGCACAGATACGCAGTATTTT.

This clonotype turned up a few times. This chain uses TRBV7-2 with TRBJ2-3; D is undetermined. CDR1 is SGHTA and CDR2 is FQGNSA in the germline V gene. The germline V and J ends were trimmed by 1 base and 0 bases, with 11 bases remaining between them. The CDR3 consists of 16 residues. This chain's CDR3 is CASSLGLSRSTDTQYF. The CDR3 DNA is TGTGCCAGCAGCTTAGGATTGAGCAGGAGCACAGATACGCAGTATTTT.

This clonotype was observed at least ten times. V gene TRBV12-3 or TRBV12-4 combines with J gene TRBJ1-5; 10 positions match TRBD1. With 1 base clipped from V and 6 bases from J, the junction kept 3 bases outside the gene matches. This CDR3 spans 15 amino acids. CDR3 amino acids: CASSLGQGASQPQHF. DNA for the CDR3: TGTGCCAGCAGTTTAGGACAGGGGGCATCTCAGCCCCAGCATTTT.

Turning to this clonotype: A much more abundant neighbour one base away suggests this may be a read error. V and J are TRBV28 and TRBJ2-7; 7 bases line up with TRBD2. The CDR3 sequence is 14 residues long. Germline loops: CDR1 MDHEN, CDR2 SYDVKM. The CDR3 sequence is CASSFSGGAYGQYF. In DNA, the CDR3 is TGTGCCAGCAGTTTTTCGGGGGGAGCCTACGGGCAGTACTTC. Based on the CDR3 plus reference TRBV28 and TRBJ2-7, the full variable domain is DVKVTQSSRYLVKRTGEKVFLECVQDMDHENMFWYRQDPGLGLRLIYFSYDVKMKEKGDIPEGYSVSREKKERFSLILESASTNQTSMYLCASSFSGGAYGQYFGPGTRLTVT.

The sample holds many counts of this clonotype. The V call is TRBV5-1, the J call TRBJ2-2; possibly TRBD1 for D (5 bases). Germline V lookup: CDR1 SGHRS, CDR2 YFSETQ. Trimming stripped 1 base from V and 2 bases from J, with 15 bases between. The CDR3 contains 17 residues. The CDR3 nucleotides read TGCGCCAGCAGCTTGTACATTTCAGGGTACAACACCGGGGAGCTGTTTTTT. The encoded protein is CASSLYISGYNTGELFF.

This clonotype was counted between two and nine times. V and J are TRBV7-9 and TRBJ2-7; a possible D gene is TRBD1 (5 bases). Trimming pared 1 base from V and 11 bases from J, leaving 15 bases between. CDR1 SEHNR and CDR2 FQNEAQ come from the germline V gene (reference sequence). This CDR3 is 13 amino acids long. The CDR3 is CASSLEGRGREYF. The DNA for the CDR3 is TGTGCCAGCAGCTTAGAGGGGCGCGGTCGGGAGTACTTC. Variable domain in full (rest from reference TRBV7-9 and TRBJ2-7): DTGVSQNPRHKITKRGQNVTFRCDPISEHNRLYWYRQTLGQGPEFLTYFQNEAQLEKSRLLSDRFSAERPKGSFSTLEIQRTEQGDSAMYLCASSLEGRGREYFGPGTRLTVT.

There are many counts of this clonotype. The chain is built from TRBV7-9 and TRBJ1-2; the D gene is possibly TRBD1 (5 bases). CDR1 and CDR2 (germline): SEHNR, FQNEAQ (reference sequence). The CDR3 runs to 15 residues. V lost 4 bases, J lost 9 bases, and 21 bases lay in between. CDR3 DNA sequence: TGTGCCAGCAGCTCGGGGGAAGTGGTGATTCGAAGCTACACCTTC. Translating it yields CASSSGEVVIRSYTF.

This clonotype appeared many times. J is TRBJ2-7 and V is TRBV7-9, with D perhaps being TRBD1 or TRBD2 (5 bases each). CDR3 size: 15 residues. Looked up from germline, CDR1 is SEHNR and CDR2 is FQNEAQ (reference sequence). Trimming shortened V by 5 bases and J by 1 base, and 15 bases separated the two germline ends. CDR3 DNA: TGTGCCAGCAGCGCACGGGACCCGGGATCCTACGAGCAGTACTTC. Amino acid sequence: CASSARDPGSYEQYF.

This clonotype was counted ten times or more. This chain uses TRBV20-1 with TRBJ1-6; perhaps TRBD1 as D (5 bases). The CDR3 totals 19 residues. V was cut by 1 base and J by 8 bases, with 27 bases left in between. Germline-derived CDR1 and CDR2 are DFQATT and SNEGSKA (reference sequence). The CDR3, as DNA: TGCAGTGCTAGAGGTCTTATTCCCGGGACCCCTCGGGAAGATTCACCCCTCCACTTT. Translation: CSARGLIPGTPREDSPLHF.

This clonotype occurred many times. The chain uses TRBV9 and TRBJ2-5, with D maybe TRBD2 (6 bases). Germline CDR1 reads SGDLS; CDR2 reads YYNGEE. Deletions cut 0 bases from V and 3 bases from J, with 12 bases between. The CDR3 has 15 residues. The CDR3 DNA is TGTGCCAGCAGCGTAGAGGGACTGGAGAAAGAGACCCAGTACTTC. Protein sequence: CASSVEGLEKETQYF. Combining the CDR3 with reference TRBV9 and TRBJ2-5 gives the whole variable domain DSGVTQTPKHLITATGQRVTLRCSPRSGDLSVYWYQQSLDQGLQFLIQYYNGEERAKGNILERFSAQQFPDLHSELNLSSLELGDSALYFCASSVEGLEKETQYFGPGTRLLVL.

This clonotype was detected many times. V is TRBV30 and J is TRBJ2-7; D gene unclear. The V end was cut by 0 bases, the J end by 7 bases, with 13 bases between. The length of the CDR3 is 13 residues. The V gene's germline CDR1 is GTSNPN and CDR2 SVGIG (reference sequence). The CDR3 bases are TGTGCCTGGAGTGTTAGGGAAACGTCGGAGCAGTACTTC. Amino acid sequence: CAWSVRETSEQYF.

For this clonotype: This sequence may be a read error, since a much larger clone differs from it by one base. This chain joins TRBV7-3 and TRBJ2-1; no clear D gene. This CDR3 is 17 amino acids long. The germline CDR1 and CDR2 sequences are SGHTA and FQGTGA. The CDR3 loop reads CAGSLKGSRSSSNEQFF. The CDR3 DNA reads as TGTGCCGGCAGCTTAAAGGGCTCCAGGAGTTCCTCCAATGAGCAGTTCTTC. Looking up the rest from reference TRBV7-3 and TRBJ2-1 gives the full variable domain: GAGVSQTPSNKVTEKGKYVELRCDPISGHTALYWYRQSLGQGPEFLIYFQGTGAADDSGLPNDRFFAVRPEGSVSTLKIQRTERGDSAVYLCAGSLKGSRSSSNEQFFGPGTRLTVL.